The 29 T cell receptor beta chains reported below all come from one sample, sequenced in a study of T cell responses to AZD1222 COVID-19 vaccine. The method was immunoSEQ multiplex PCR; TCRdb's version includes in-frame clones alone and lacks a portion of them. This sample has approximately 110,000 clones; roughly 85% occur once, and the top ten carry roughly 4%. The starting material was peripheral blood, obtained 28 days after the second AZD1222 dose. The receptor source for this set is an adult who received the AZD1222 COVID-19 vaccine.

The chain couples TRBV5-1 to TRBJ2-2; 8 bases fit TRBD2. The length of the CDR3 is 15 residues. V lost 5 bases, J lost 0 bases, and 3 bases stayed unmatched. In germline, CDR1 is SGHRS, CDR2 YFSETQ. The CDR3 DNA is TGCGCCAGCAGATTAGCGGGGACGAACACCGGGGAGCTGTTTTTT. Amino acids: CASRLAGTNTGELFF.

The CDR3 sequence: CASSHPVLGAELYYQYGYTF. The CDR3 DNA follows: TGTGCCAGCAGCCACCCAGTGTTGGGCGCGGAGTTGTATTATCAGTATGGCTACACCTTC. The chain carries TRBV7-8 and TRBJ1-2; no reliable D call. CDR1 is SGHVS, CDR2 FQNEAQ, per germline. CDR3 length: 20 amino acids. V lost 5 bases to trimming and J lost 5 bases, with 33 bases between them.

The chain recombines TRBV5-3 with TRBJ1-6; 10 bases agree with TRBD1. TRBV5-3 is an open reading frame whose function is uncertain. J was trimmed by 8 bases and V by 3 bases; bases with no gene match: 5. CDR3 length equals 15 residues. The CDR3 is CARSWGDRGHSPLHF. CDR3 nucleotides: TGTGCCAGAAGCTGGGGGGACAGGGGTCATTCACCCCTCCACTTT.

The chain is built from TRBV5-8 and TRBJ1-4, with D tentatively TRBD1 (5 bases). Trimming removed 4 bases from V and 0 bases from J, with 13 bases in between. This CDR3 has 16 residues. Germline lookup yields CDR1 SGHTS and CDR2 YDEGEE. CDR3 sequence reads: CASSTGRTTTNEKLFF. The DNA for the CDR3 is TGTGCCAGCAGCACGGGAAGGACAACAACTAATGAAAAACTGTTTTTT.

The rearrangement links TRBV21-1 to TRBJ1-1; the table's D call, TRBD1, has no DNA check behind it. TRBV21-1 is a known pseudogene. This CDR3 is 13 amino acids long. CDR3 bases: TGTGCCAGCAGCCACAGGGGGCGGACTGAAGCTTTCTTT. It translates to CASSHRGRTEAFF.

The CDR3, as DNA: TGTGCCAGCAGTGAAGCGCTCGGGAGGTCCTATGGCTACACCTTC. It is translated as CASSEALGRSYGYTF. This chain joins TRBV2 and TRBJ1-2; the D is unclear. Trimming pared 0 bases from V and 4 bases from J, leaving 12 bases between. There are 15 residues in the CDR3. CDR1 and CDR2 from the germline V gene are SNHLY and FYNNEI.

The chain has TRBV7-2 and TRBJ1-2; no reliable D call. V lost 1 base and J 4 bases, leaving 7 bases between the germline ends. This CDR3 spans 13 amino acids. Germline values: CDR1 SGHTA, CDR2 FQGNSA. The CDR3 DNA sequence: TGTGCCAGCAGCTTAGGCAGGACCTATGGCTACACCTTC. It is translated as CASSLGRTYGYTF.

The chain employs TRBV12-5 and TRBJ2-1; tentatively, D is TRBD1 (5 bases). The CDR3 has 11 residues. Trimming removed 7 bases from V and 10 bases from J, with 11 bases in between. Per germline, CDR1 LGHNT and CDR2 FRNRAP. CDR3 amino acids: CASAGHLEQFF. CDR3 coding DNA: TGTGCTAGTGCAGGACACCTCGAGCAGTTCTTC.

This clone has a single count. V is TRBV7-9 and J is TRBJ1-2; TRBD1 might be the D (6 bases). Looked up from germline, CDR1 is SEHNR and CDR2 is FQNEAQ (reference sequence). Trimming pared 4 bases from V and 7 bases from J, leaving 13 bases between. The CDR3 contains 13 residues. The CDR3 region is CASSSEGGRGYTF. The CDR3 DNA is TGTGCCAGCAGCTCCGAAGGGGGTCGTGGCTACACCTTC. The full variable domain, in which reference TRBV7-9 and TRBJ1-2 provide the parts outside the CDR3, is DTGVSQNPRHKITKRGQNVTFRCDPISEHNRLYWYRQTLGQGPEFLTYFQNEAQLEKSRLLSDRFSAERPKGSFSTLEIQRTEQGDSAMYLCASSSEGGRGYTFGSGTRLTVV.

The CDR3 region is CASSPPAQETQYF. The CDR3 region has the DNA TGTGCCAGCAGCCCCCCCGCTCAAGAGACCCAGTACTTC. The chain joins TRBV7-2 to TRBJ2-5; D unresolved. The ends were cut back, 5 bases at V and 2 bases at J, with 9 bases in the middle. The CDR3 sequence is 13 residues long. Looked up from germline, CDR1 is SGHTA and CDR2 is FQGNSA. The variable domain in full, with the rest retrieved from reference TRBV7-2 and TRBJ2-5, is GAGVSQSPSNKVTEKGKDVELRCDPISGHTALYWYRQSLGQGLEFLIYFQGNSAPDKSGLPSDRFSAERTGGSVSTLTIQRTQQEDSAVYLCASSPPAQETQYFGPGTRLLVL.

The rearrangement links TRBV5-1 to TRBJ2-2, with D unclear. Trimming took 1 base from V and 1 from J, leaving 8 bases between them. The CDR3 is 15 amino acids. Germline values: CDR1 SGHRS, CDR2 YFSETQ. In nucleotides, the CDR3 is TGCGCCAGCAGCTTGTCGGATCGGAACACCGGGGAGCTGTTTTTT. This gives the protein CASSLSDRNTGELFF.

The chain couples TRBV2 to TRBJ2-6, with D perhaps assigned TRBD1 or TRBD2 (5 bases each). V was shortened by 1 base and J by 0 bases, with 16 bases between the two germline ends. Germline values: CDR1 SNHLY, CDR2 FYNNEI. The CDR3 covers 19 residues. This CDR3 is CASSEVVGDLFSGANVLTF. The CDR3 DNA sequence: TGTGCCAGCAGTGAAGTAGTAGGGGACCTATTCTCTGGGGCCAACGTCCTGACTTTC.

The rearrangement uses TRBV7-2 and TRBJ2-7; D uncertain. Germline CDR1 is SGHTA and CDR2 is FQGNSA. The CDR3 is 14 residues long. The V gene lost 6 bases and the J gene lost 2 bases, with 14 bases spanning the gap. Here the CDR3 DNA reads TGTGCCAGCAGTCAATCGCAGATAACCTACGAGCAGTACTTC. It yields the protein CASSQSQITYEQYF.

The chain recombines TRBV4-3 with TRBJ2-3, with D possibly TRBD2 on 5 matching bases. The V and J ends lost 0 bases and 2 bases respectively, with 15 bases between them. The CDR3 has 17 amino acids. Germline values: CDR1 LGHNA, CDR2 YSLEER. DNA of the CDR3: TGCGCCAGCAGCCAAGAGCTTAGCGTCGGAATCACAGATACGCAGTATTTT. It translates to CASSQELSVGITDTQYF.

V usage is TRBV19 and J usage is TRBJ2-7; D possibly corresponds to TRBD2 (5 bases). CDR1 LNHDA and CDR2 SQIVND come from the germline V gene (reference sequence). The CDR3 is 16 residues long. Trimming took 6 bases from V and 0 from J, leaving 18 bases between them. The chain's CDR3 is CASSPSWLGSSYEQYF. CDR3 bases: TGTGCCAGTAGCCCCTCGTGGTTGGGGAGCTCCTACGAGCAGTACTTC. The variable domain in full, completed from reference TRBV19 and TRBJ2-7, reads DGGITQSPKYLFRKEGQNVTLSCEQNLNHDAMYWYRQDPGQGLRLIYYSQIVNDFQKGDIAEGYSVSREKKESFPLTVTSAQKNPTAFYLCASSPSWLGSSYEQYFGPGTRLTVT.

J is TRBJ1-5 and V is TRBV1. TRBV1 has pseudogene status. The CDR3 spans 15 residues. The CDR3 bases are TGCACCAGCAGCCAGGCAAACTATAGCAATCAGCCCCAGCATTTT. Its protein product is CTSSQANYSNQPQHF.

This chain connects TRBV10-1 to TRBJ1-1; a possible D gene is TRBD1 (5 bases). This CDR3 region has 13 residues. From germline, CDR1 is WNHNN and CDR2 SYGVQD (reference sequence). V lost 6 bases and J lost 0, with 8 bases in between. The CDR3 is CASRTTVNTEAFF. Written as DNA, the CDR3 is TGCGCCAGCAGGACGACAGTGAACACTGAAGCTTTCTTT.

This clone has just a few counts. V usage is TRBV30 and J usage is TRBJ1-3; tentative D call: TRBD1 (5 bases). The V and J ends lost 3 bases and 0 bases respectively, with 12 bases between them. CDR3 length: 15 residues. Germline CDR1 is GTSNPN and CDR2 is SVGIG (reference sequence). The DNA for the CDR3 is TGTGCCTGGAGGGGACTGGCAACCTCTGGAAACACCATATATTTT. Its translation is CAWRGLATSGNTIYF.

The chain carries TRBV6-5 and TRBJ1-4, with D hard to call. Germline CDR1 and CDR2: MNHEY and SVGAGI. This CDR3 contains 15 residues. V shed 0 bases and J shed 6 bases, with 11 bases lying between them. This chain's CDR3 is CASSYSRGVDEKLFF. CDR3 nucleotides: TGTGCCAGCAGTTACTCGCGGGGAGTTGATGAAAAACTGTTTTTT.

This sequence joins TRBV4-1 and TRBJ1-1; D is uncertain. Germline V gives CDR1 MGHRA, CDR2 YSYEKL. The CDR3 covers 15 residues. The V gene lost 1 base and the J gene lost 1 base, with 10 bases spanning the gap. The CDR3 protein is CASSQGHSKNTEAFF. Here the CDR3 DNA reads TGCGCCAGCAGCCAAGGACACAGCAAGAACACTGAAGCTTTCTTT.

The J gene is TRBJ1-1, the V gene TRBV6-5; 8 positions agree with TRBD1. Germline values: CDR1 MNHEY, CDR2 SVGAGI. This CDR3 region has 15 residues. With 4 bases clipped from V and 1 base from J, the junction kept 5 bases outside the gene matches. CDR3 region: CASSSRTGWNTEAFF. The DNA for the CDR3 is TGTGCCAGCAGTTCCCGGACAGGGTGGAACACTGAAGCTTTCTTT.

CDR3 bases: TGCGCCAGCTCCCGGTCGGGCAATCAGCCCCAGCATTTT. This codes for CASSRSGNQPQHF. The rearrangement links TRBV5-1 to TRBJ1-5; D ambiguous. This CDR3 has 13 amino acids. The V gene's germline CDR1 is SGHRS and CDR2 YFSETQ. Trimming removed 7 bases at V and 2 bases at J, with 10 bases between.

The genes are TRBV9 and TRBJ1-3; maybe TRBD1 (6 bases). The germline V gene encodes CDR1 SGDLS and CDR2 YYNGEE. Between the trimmed V and J ends, which lost 0 bases and 6 bases, there was a span of 13 bases. The length of the CDR3 is 15 residues. CDR3: CASSVEKGGENTIYF. Written as DNA, the CDR3 is TGTGCCAGCAGCGTAGAAAAGGGGGGAGAAAACACCATATATTTT.

The chain is built from TRBV28 and TRBJ1-6; no definite D call. This CDR3 region has 12 residues. The V gene lost 6 bases and the J gene lost 7 bases, with 7 bases spanning the gap. Germline V gives CDR1 MDHEN, CDR2 SYDVKM. Written as DNA, the CDR3 is TGTGCCAGCAGACCGACGAATTCACCCCTCCACTTT. The encoded protein is CASRPTNSPLHF.

With respect to this clone: Different DNA sequences within this sample yield the same CDR3. CDR3 sequence: CASSRGQGGTEAFF. The CDR3 DNA reads as TGTGCCAGCTCTCGCGGACAGGGAGGCACTGAAGCTTTCTTT. V gene TRBV18 combines with J gene TRBJ1-1; 8 nucleotides agree with TRBD1. This CDR3 has 14 residues. Germline V gene data show CDR1 as KGHSH and CDR2 as LQKENI. With 6 bases clipped from V and 4 bases from J, the junction kept 7 bases outside the gene matches.

The chain links TRBV27 to TRBJ2-1; D gene uncertain. Trimming stripped 2 bases from V and 8 bases from J, with 4 bases between. Per germline, CDR1 MNHEY and CDR2 SMNVEV (reference sequence). There are 11 residues in the CDR3. The CDR3 DNA follows: TGTGCCAGCAGTTTAGGCTATGAGCAGTTCTTC. Amino acid sequence: CASSLGYEQFF.

The chain couples TRBV6-1 to TRBJ2-7; D unclear. Trimming cost V 1 base and J 1 base, with 8 bases left between them. Germline assignment: CDR1 MNHNS and CDR2 SASEGT. The CDR3 contains 14 residues. This CDR3 reads CASSEDVRSYEQYF. CDR3 sequence (DNA): TGTGCCAGCAGTGAAGACGTCCGTTCCTACGAGCAGTACTTC.

The chain uses TRBV5-3 and TRBJ1-5; 9 bases agree with TRBD1. TRBV5-3 is designated an ORF whose function remains uncertain. V lost 2 bases, J lost 1 base, and 13 bases stayed unmatched. CDR3 size: 19 residues. CDR3 residues: CARSLFPGQGRSSNQPQHF. The CDR3 DNA reads as TGTGCCAGAAGCTTATTTCCGGGACAGGGCCGGTCGAGCAATCAGCCCCAGCATTTT.

The chain couples TRBV2 to TRBJ1-1, with D unclear. Per the germline V gene, CDR1 is SNHLY and CDR2 is FYNNEI. This CDR3 comprises 14 residues. V was clipped by 6 bases and J by 0 bases, with 11 bases between them. CDR3 sequence (DNA): TGTGCCAGCAGGAGGCGGGGATTGAACACTGAAGCTTTCTTT. Encoded protein: CASRRRGLNTEAFF.